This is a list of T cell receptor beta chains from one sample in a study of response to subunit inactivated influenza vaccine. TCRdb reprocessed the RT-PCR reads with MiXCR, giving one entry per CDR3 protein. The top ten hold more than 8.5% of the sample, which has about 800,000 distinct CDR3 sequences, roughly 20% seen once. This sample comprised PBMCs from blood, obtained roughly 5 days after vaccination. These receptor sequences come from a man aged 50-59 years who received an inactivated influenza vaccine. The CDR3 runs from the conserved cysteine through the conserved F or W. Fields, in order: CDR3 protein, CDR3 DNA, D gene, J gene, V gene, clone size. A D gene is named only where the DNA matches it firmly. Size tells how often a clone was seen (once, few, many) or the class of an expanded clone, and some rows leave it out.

cdr3_aa: CASSRPGGITGNTIYF
cdr3_nt: TGTGCCAGCAGCCGGCCGGGAGGGATTACTGGAAACACCATATATTTT
d_call: -
j_call: TRBJ1-3
v_call: TRBV11-2
clone_size: -

cdr3_aa: CASSYRRESEQFF
cdr3_nt: TGTGCCAGCAGCTACCGTCGGGAAAGTGAGCAGTTCTTC
d_call: -
j_call: TRBJ2-1
v_call: TRBV7-2
clone_size: -

cdr3_aa: CASSQELVKATQYF
cdr3_nt: TGTGCCAGCAGCCAAGAACTAGTTAAAGCTACGCAGTATTTT
d_call: -
j_call: TRBJ2-3
v_call: TRBV4-2
clone_size: -

cdr3_aa: CASSQDSVSGGARDTQYF
cdr3_nt: TGTGCCAGCAGCCAAGATTCGGTGAGCGGGGGGGCCCGGGATACGCAGTATTTT
d_call: TRBD2
j_call: TRBJ2-3
v_call: TRBV3-1
clone_size: -

cdr3_aa: CASSFRDSVGGYTF
cdr3_nt: TGTGCCAGCAGCTTCCGGGACTCTGTGGGAGGCTACACCTTC
d_call: -
j_call: TRBJ1-2
v_call: TRBV7-2
clone_size: few

cdr3_aa: CSASRGGLGRETQYF
cdr3_nt: TGCAGCGCTAGTCGAGGGGGGCTGGGGCGGGAGACCCAGTACTTC
d_call: -
j_call: TRBJ2-5
v_call: TRBV20-1
clone_size: -

cdr3_aa: CASGLTGDEKLFF
cdr3_nt: TGTGCCAGCGGCTTAACAGGGGACGAAAAACTGTTTTTT
d_call: TRBD1
j_call: TRBJ1-4
v_call: TRBV7-9
clone_size: once

cdr3_aa: CASSYSGSAYNEQFF
cdr3_nt: TGTGCCAGCAGTTATTCCGGGTCAGCCTACAATGAGCAGTTCTTC
d_call: -
j_call: TRBJ2-1
v_call: TRBV6-2/TRBV6-3
clone_size: few

cdr3_aa: CASSFYSGIGELFF
cdr3_nt: TGTGCCAGCAGCTTTTATTCGGGAATCGGGGAGCTGTTTTTT
d_call: -
j_call: TRBJ2-2
v_call: TRBV7-9
clone_size: -

cdr3_aa: CAILVAWPQHF
cdr3_nt: TGTGCCATCCTGGTGGCCTGGCCCCAGCATTTT
d_call: -
j_call: TRBJ1-5
v_call: TRBV21-1
clone_size: -

cdr3_aa: CASSPRAASLSTDTQYF
cdr3_nt: TGTGCCAGCAGTCCCAGAGCGGCGAGCCTTAGCACAGATACGCAGTATTTT
d_call: -
j_call: TRBJ2-3
v_call: TRBV12-3/TRBV12-4
clone_size: few

cdr3_aa: CASRSQGGQETQYF
cdr3_nt: TGTGCCAGCAGGTCACAGGGAGGCCAAGAGACCCAGTACTTC
d_call: -
j_call: TRBJ2-5
v_call: TRBV6-1
clone_size: -

cdr3_aa: CASSSAGNSPLHF
cdr3_nt: TGTGCCAGCAGCTCCGCAGGGAACTCACCCCTCCACTTT
d_call: -
j_call: TRBJ1-6
v_call: TRBV7-9
clone_size: -

cdr3_aa: CASSSFFSGPSDQPQHF
cdr3_nt: TGTGCCAGCAGTTCCTTCTTTTCGGGCCCTTCGGACCAGCCCCAGCATTTT
d_call: -
j_call: TRBJ1-5
v_call: TRBV6-2/TRBV6-3
clone_size: few

cdr3_aa: CASSLTGEGYTEAFF
cdr3_nt: TGCGCCAGCAGCTTGACGGGGGAGGGGTACACTGAAGCTTTCTTT
d_call: -
j_call: TRBJ1-1
v_call: TRBV5-1
clone_size: -

cdr3_aa: CASSGEGQGSEQYF
cdr3_nt: TGTGCCAGCAGTGGTGAGGGACAGGGTAGCGAGCAGTACTTC
d_call: TRBD1
j_call: TRBJ2-7
v_call: TRBV6-1
clone_size: -

cdr3_aa: CASSPDGGRDNIQYF
cdr3_nt: TGCGCCAGCAGCCCCGACGGGGGCAGGGATAACATTCAGTACTTC
d_call: -
j_call: TRBJ2-4
v_call: TRBV5-1
clone_size: many

cdr3_aa: CSVLGGYQRDREQYF
cdr3_nt: TGCAGCGTTCTAGGGGGGTATCAGAGGGATCGCGAGCAGTACTTC
d_call: -
j_call: TRBJ2-7
v_call: TRBV29-1
clone_size: -

cdr3_aa: CASSPRANRADTQYF
cdr3_nt: TGCGCCAGCAGCCCTCGGGCTAACCGAGCAGATACGCAGTATTTT
d_call: -
j_call: TRBJ2-3
v_call: TRBV4-3
clone_size: few

cdr3_aa: CAISEAVYSSPSTDTQYF
cdr3_nt: TGTGCCATCAGTGAGGCGGTGTACTCCTCTCCTAGCACAGATACGCAGTATTTT
d_call: -
j_call: TRBJ2-3
v_call: TRBV10-3
clone_size: many

cdr3_aa: CSAALRAGPNEQFF
cdr3_nt: TGCAGTGCGGCCCTAAGGGCGGGCCCCAATGAGCAGTTCTTC
d_call: -
j_call: TRBJ2-1
v_call: TRBV20-1
clone_size: -

cdr3_aa: CASSWSRDGTIQYF
cdr3_nt: TGTGCCAGCAGCTGGAGCAGGGACGGAACCATTCAGTACTTC
d_call: -
j_call: TRBJ2-4
v_call: TRBV7-2
clone_size: few

cdr3_aa: CASSLTGPTTEAFF
cdr3_nt: TGCGCCAGCAGCTTGACAGGGCCGACCACTGAAGCTTTCTTT
d_call: -
j_call: TRBJ1-1
v_call: TRBV5-1
clone_size: many

cdr3_aa: CASSLAAGTYYNEQFF
cdr3_nt: TGCGCCAGCAGCTTGGCCGCAGGGACCTACTACAATGAGCAGTTCTTC
d_call: -
j_call: TRBJ2-1
v_call: TRBV5-1
clone_size: -

cdr3_aa: CASSFWDRDPEQYF
cdr3_nt: TGTGCCAGCAGCTTCTGGGACAGGGACCCCGAGCAGTACTTC
d_call: TRBD1
j_call: TRBJ2-7
v_call: TRBV7-9
clone_size: few

cdr3_aa: CASSKEGRGTEAFF
cdr3_nt: TGCGCCAGCAGCAAGGAGGGCAGGGGAACAGAAGCTTTCTTT
d_call: -
j_call: TRBJ1-1
v_call: TRBV5-1
clone_size: many

cdr3_aa: CASRRDSPNEKLFF
cdr3_nt: TGTGCCAGCAGACGGGACAGCCCTAATGAAAAACTGTTTTTT
d_call: TRBD1
j_call: TRBJ1-4
v_call: TRBV12-3/TRBV12-4
clone_size: few

cdr3_aa: CASSFGPKETQYF
cdr3_nt: TGTGCCAGCAGCTTTGGACCCAAAGAGACCCAGTACTTC
d_call: -
j_call: TRBJ2-5
v_call: TRBV7-2
clone_size: few

cdr3_aa: CASSVGTGGASTGELFF
cdr3_nt: TGTGCCAGCAGCGTGGGGACAGGGGGCGCTAGCACCGGGGAGCTGTTCTTT
d_call: TRBD1
j_call: TRBJ2-2
v_call: TRBV9
clone_size: few

cdr3_aa: CASSFRGGPGELFF
cdr3_nt: TGTGCCAGCAGTTTCCGGGGTGGGCCCGGGGAGCTGTTTTTT
d_call: -
j_call: TRBJ2-2
v_call: TRBV12-3/TRBV12-4
clone_size: -

cdr3_aa: CASSPLGNSLYNEQFF
cdr3_nt: TGTGCCAGCTCACCACTCGGTAACAGTCTCTACAATGAGCAGTTCTTC
d_call: -
j_call: TRBJ2-1
v_call: TRBV18
clone_size: -

cdr3_aa: CSAREGQGTRNQYF
cdr3_nt: TGCAGTGCTAGAGAGGGACAGGGGACTAGGAACCAGTACTTC
d_call: TRBD1
j_call: TRBJ2-5
v_call: TRBV20-1
clone_size: -

cdr3_aa: CASNLAGATDTQYF
cdr3_nt: TGTGCCAGCAACCTAGCGGGAGCCACAGATACGCAGTATTTT
d_call: TRBD2
j_call: TRBJ2-3
v_call: TRBV12-3/TRBV12-4
clone_size: -

cdr3_aa: CASSLASSRINEQFF
cdr3_nt: TGTGCCAGCAGTTTAGCTAGTTCAAGGATTAATGAGCAGTTCTTC
d_call: -
j_call: TRBJ2-1
v_call: TRBV12-3/TRBV12-4
clone_size: many

cdr3_aa: CASYGPFRETQYF
cdr3_nt: TGTGCCAGCTACGGACCCTTTCGTGAGACCCAGTACTTC
d_call: -
j_call: TRBJ2-5
v_call: TRBV28
clone_size: -

cdr3_aa: CASSISPGDTQYF
cdr3_nt: TGTGCCAGTAGTATATCGCCCGGGGATACGCAGTATTTT
d_call: -
j_call: TRBJ2-3
v_call: TRBV19
clone_size: many

cdr3_aa: CSVEGRAGHNEQFF
cdr3_nt: TGCAGCGTTGAAGGGAGGGCGGGCCACAATGAGCAGTTCTTC
d_call: -
j_call: TRBJ2-1
v_call: TRBV29-1
clone_size: -

cdr3_aa: CASSLGDRGGYTF
cdr3_nt: TGCGCCAGCAGCTTGGGGGACAGGGGTGGCTACACCTTC
d_call: TRBD1
j_call: TRBJ1-2
v_call: TRBV5-1
clone_size: -

cdr3_aa: CASSLVRTAGYEQYF
cdr3_nt: TGTGCCAGCAGTTTAGTACGGACAGCGGGCTACGAGCAGTACTTC
d_call: -
j_call: TRBJ2-7
v_call: TRBV7-2
clone_size: -

cdr3_aa: CASKASGRKNTGELFF
cdr3_nt: TGTGCCAGCAAGGCCTCGGGACGGAAGAACACCGGGGAGCTGTTTTTT
d_call: -
j_call: TRBJ2-2
v_call: TRBV12-3/TRBV12-4
clone_size: few

cdr3_aa: CASSVSPDTQYF
cdr3_nt: TGTGCCAGCAGCGTCTCCCCGGATACGCAGTATTTT
d_call: -
j_call: TRBJ2-3
v_call: TRBV6-2/TRBV6-3
clone_size: -

cdr3_aa: CASSYQGNEKLFF
cdr3_nt: TGTGCCAGCAGTTACCAGGGGAATGAAAAACTGTTTTTT
d_call: -
j_call: TRBJ1-4
v_call: TRBV5-5
clone_size: -

cdr3_aa: CASSLSASGTYNEQFF
cdr3_nt: TGTGCCAGCAGCTTATCGGCTAGCGGGACTTACAATGAGCAGTTCTTC
d_call: TRBD2
j_call: TRBJ2-1
v_call: TRBV7-3
clone_size: -

cdr3_aa: CASSQDGRNYGYTF
cdr3_nt: TGTGCCAGCAGCCAAGACGGGAGAAACTATGGCTACACCTTC
d_call: -
j_call: TRBJ1-2
v_call: TRBV3-1
clone_size: few

cdr3_aa: CASDSDRARQPQHF
cdr3_nt: TGTGCCAGTGACTCTGACAGGGCGCGTCAGCCCCAGCATTTT
d_call: TRBD1
j_call: TRBJ1-5
v_call: TRBV6-1
clone_size: few

cdr3_aa: CASSFRGILTDTQYF
cdr3_nt: TGTGCCAGCAGTTTTAGGGGGATCCTCACAGATACGCAGTATTTT
d_call: -
j_call: TRBJ2-3
v_call: TRBV12-3/TRBV12-4
clone_size: few

cdr3_aa: CASSDLRVGYGYTF
cdr3_nt: TGTGCCAGCTCCGATTTGCGGGTCGGATATGGCTACACCTTC
d_call: -
j_call: TRBJ1-2
v_call: TRBV18
clone_size: -

cdr3_aa: CASSKAGGFNYEQYF
cdr3_nt: TGTGCCAGCAGCAAAGCAGGGGGCTTTAACTACGAGCAGTACTTC
d_call: -
j_call: TRBJ2-7
v_call: TRBV21-1
clone_size: few

cdr3_aa: CASSTRDTSNYGYTF
cdr3_nt: TGTGCCAGCAGCACACGGGACACCTCTAACTATGGCTACACCTTC
d_call: -
j_call: TRBJ1-2
v_call: TRBV7-9
clone_size: -

cdr3_aa: CASSFGWETQYF
cdr3_nt: TGTGCCAGCAGTTTCGGGTGGGAGACCCAGTACTTC
d_call: -
j_call: TRBJ2-5
v_call: TRBV12-3/TRBV12-4
clone_size: many

cdr3_aa: CASSLPRDRGTDTQYF
cdr3_nt: TGTGCCAGCAGCCTCCCCCGGGACAGGGGGACAGATACGCAGTATTTT
d_call: TRBD1
j_call: TRBJ2-3
v_call: TRBV7-9
clone_size: -

cdr3_aa: CASSFTRGPYEQYF
cdr3_nt: TGTGCCAGCAGCTTCACCCGGGGGCCCTACGAGCAGTACTTC
d_call: -
j_call: TRBJ2-7
v_call: TRBV7-2
clone_size: few

cdr3_aa: CASSDSPTDTQYF
cdr3_nt: TGTGCCAGCAGTGACTCTCCCACAGATACGCAGTATTTT
d_call: -
j_call: TRBJ2-3
v_call: TRBV6-4
clone_size: -

cdr3_aa: CASSQGSQGAYEQYF
cdr3_nt: TGCGCCAGCAGCCAAGGGTCACAGGGTGCTTACGAGCAGTACTTC
d_call: -
j_call: TRBJ2-7
v_call: TRBV4-1
clone_size: -